Listed below are T cell receptor beta chains from one sample, sequenced in a study of cytomegalovirus exposure and HLA in healthy donors. Method: immunoSEQ multiplex PCR; TCRdb's copy keeps in-frame clones and lacks some. The sample yields about 120,000 clones, 65% to 80% seen once. Sequencing was done on a sample of PBMCs. The receptors derive from a man younger than 35 in good health and CMV-seropositive. Each CDR3 is given with its conserved first and last residue. Each record gives: J gene, D gene, V gene, clone size, CDR3 DNA, CDR3 protein. D genes are given only for firm matches. Clone size is stated in some rows and not others, as once, few, many or a class when expanded.

TRBJ2-3,NA,TRBV11-1,NA,TGTGCCAGCAGCCCCCGAGTAGATACGCAGTATTTT,CASSPRVDTQYF
TRBJ2-1,TRBD1,TRBV7-9,NA,TGTGCCAGCAGCTTTGGACAGGGTGACAATGAGCAGTTCTTC,CASSFGQGDNEQFF
TRBJ1-1,TRBD1,TRBV11-1,NA,TGTGCCAGCGGGACAGGGGCGTACACTGAAGCTTTCTTT,CASGTGAYTEAFF
TRBJ1-6,NA,TRBV6-5,few,TGTGCTTCCATGTCCTATAATTCACCCCTCCACTTT,CASMSYNSPLHF
TRBJ2-2,TRBD2,TRBV4-2,NA,TGTGCCAGCAGCCAAGATGGGCCGGGACTAGCGAACACCGGGGAGCTGTTTTTT,CASSQDGPGLANTGELFF
TRBJ2-1,NA,TRBV15,once,TGTGCCACCAGCAGAGGGGGAACAGGTTCCTACAATGAGCAGTTCTTC,CATSRGGTGSYNEQFF
TRBJ1-4,NA,TRBV9,NA,TGTGCCAGCAGCAGATCAGAGAAGCGCGTAGTTGAAAAACTGTTTTTT,CASSRSEKRVVEKLFF
TRBJ1-6,TRBD1,TRBV11-2,NA,TGTGCCAGCAGCTATAACGTATGGGGACAGAATAATCCACCCCTCCACTTT,CASSYNVWGQNNPPLHF
TRBJ2-1,NA,TRBV6-6,NA,TGTGCCAGCAGTCACCCTAGTGTAGCCGATGAGCAGTTCTTC,CASSHPSVADEQFF
TRBJ2-2,TRBD1,TRBV7-9,NA,TGTGCCAGCAGTCACTCTGGACAGGGGAACACCGGGGAGCTGTTTTTT,CASSHSGQGNTGELFF
TRBJ1-1,NA,TRBV28,NA,TGTGCCAGCAGTTTATTATTACACAAAAACACTGAAGCTTTCTTT,CASSLLLHKNTEAFF
TRBJ2-5,TRBD2,TRBV5-1,NA,TGCGCCAGCAGCCTAGCGGGGGGCCCCCAAGAGACCCAGTACTTC,CASSLAGGPQETQYF
TRBJ1-3,NA,TRBV5-4,NA,TGTGCCAGCAGCATGGGCGGGTCTAAACGAGGTGGAAACACCATATATTTT,CASSMGGSKRGGNTIYF
TRBJ2-1,TRBD1,TRBV9,NA,TGTGCCAGCAGCCTTCGGACAGGGGGCGTCAATGAGCAGTTCTTC,CASSLRTGGVNEQFF
TRBJ1-3,NA,TRBV7-9,NA,TGTGCCAGCAGCCGACCGACAGTCCGAAACACCATATATTTT,CASSRPTVRNTIYF
TRBJ1-5,NA,TRBV6-1,NA,TGTGCCAGCAGCCAAGGGGTTCAAGATAATCAGCCCCAGCATTTT,CASSQGVQDNQPQHF
TRBJ1-4,NA,TRBV6-6,NA,TGTGCCAGCAATATGGGGAGGGGTAATGAAAAACTGTTTTTT,CASNMGRGNEKLFF
TRBJ1-4,NA,TRBV6-5,NA,TGTGCCAGCAGTTACTACAGTCATGAAAAACTGTTTTTT,CASSYYSHEKLFF